The next 14 T cell receptor beta chains were all read from a single sample in a study of blood T cell repertoires in COVID-19. TCRdb's copy holds only in-frame clones and misses some; the assay was immunoSEQ multiplex PCR. Of about 340,000 clones in the sample, approximately 82% were seen once. The source material was peripheral blood. The source is a man aged 30 to 45 with active or convalescent COVID-19.

CDR3 sequence: CASSRRTAGGYTSYEQYF. The CDR3 nucleotides are TGTGCCAGCAGCCGGAGGACAGCGGGAGGGTACACCTCCTACGAGCAGTACTTC. The chain has TRBV5-4 and TRBJ2-7; 10 positions match TRBD2. CDR1 is SGHNT and CDR2 is YYREEE in the germline V gene (reference sequence). The trim removed 4 bases at V and 0 bases at J, leaving 13 bases unmatched. The CDR3 contains 18 residues.

The chain combines TRBV9 with TRBJ2-7, with 10 bases lining up with TRBD2. The germline CDR1 and CDR2 sequences are SGDLS and YYNGEE. This CDR3 region has 15 residues. V trimming: 3 bases; J trimming: 5 bases; junction bases outside the gene matches: 8. CDR3 coding DNA: TGTGCCAGCAGCGGTAGCGGGAGGTCGATGGACGAGCAGTACTTC. This sequence encodes CASSGSGRSMDEQYF.

The chain has TRBV7-3 and TRBJ2-6; TRBD1 might be the D (5 bases). CDR1 SGHTA and CDR2 FQGTGA come from the germline V gene. Deletions cut 0 bases from V and 2 bases from J, with 11 bases between. This CDR3 has 17 amino acids. The CDR3 sequence: CASSLTWAGTGANVLTF. Written as DNA, the CDR3 is TGTGCCAGCAGCTTAACGTGGGCAGGGACTGGGGCCAACGTCCTGACTTTC.

The V gene is TRBV11-3, the J gene TRBJ2-3; 7 nucleotides match TRBD2. This CDR3 contains 16 residues. Germline values: CDR1 SGHNT, CDR2 YENEEA. The J segment lost 4 bases and the V segment lost 4 bases, leaving 11 bases of the junction unmatched. CDR3 coding DNA: TGTGCCAGCAGCTCGGGGGAGGGAAGGGGACCAGATACGCAGTATTTT. Translated, it gives CASSSGEGRGPDTQYF.

This chain uses TRBV25-1 with TRBJ2-2; D is possibly TRBD2 (5 bases). Germline V gene lookup returns CDR1 MGHDK and CDR2 SYGVNS. CDR3 length equals 17 residues. Trimming cost V 8 bases and J 1 base, with 20 bases left between them. This CDR3 is CASFGPPQAGNTGELFF. In DNA, the CDR3 is TGTGCCAGCTTTGGCCCTCCCCAGGCGGGGAACACCGGGGAGCTGTTTTTT.

The chain combines TRBV14 with TRBJ1-1, with TRBD1 identical over 9 bases. V was pared by 3 bases and J by 5 bases, with 7 bases of the junction left unmatched. Germline assignment: CDR1 SGHDN and CDR2 FVKESK. This CDR3 spans 15 amino acids. In DNA, the CDR3 is TGTGCCAGCAGCCAGGTGGACAGGGGAGCAACTGAAGCTTTCTTT. Translation gives CASSQVDRGATEAFF.

This rearrangement joins TRBV7-2 to TRBJ2-2, with D maybe TRBD1 (6 bases). The CDR3 contains 16 residues. Germline V CDR1 and CDR2: SGHTA, FQGNSA. V was shortened by 4 bases and J by 5 bases, with 17 bases between the two germline ends. The CDR3: CASSSIDRRETGELFF. As DNA, the CDR3 is TGTGCCAGCAGCTCCATAGACAGGAGAGAAACCGGGGAGCTGTTTTTT.

In its sample, this clone was seen once. The gene calls are TRBV4-1 and TRBJ2-3; TRBD2 aligns across 11 bases. The CDR3 loop spans 17 amino acids. The germline V gene has CDR1 MGHRA and CDR2 YSYEKL. Trimming cost V 1 base and J 0 bases; bases outside gene matches: 3. The CDR3 region is CASSQVPSGRSTDTQYF. The CDR3 region has the DNA TGCGCCAGCAGCCAAGTACCTAGCGGGAGGAGCACAGATACGCAGTATTTT.

The V call is TRBV7-3, the J call TRBJ2-3; D is perhaps TRBD1 (6 bases). From germline, CDR1 is SGHTA and CDR2 FQGTGA. There are 14 residues in the CDR3. V was shortened by 2 bases and J by 2 bases, with 8 bases between the two germline ends. CDR3 amino acids: CASSLDRHTDTQYF. The CDR3 DNA is TGTGCCAGCAGCTTAGACAGGCACACAGATACGCAGTATTTT.

This chain connects TRBV7-7 to TRBJ2-5; weak D call: TRBD1 (5 bases). CDR3 length equals 15 residues. Germline CDR1 is SSHAT and CDR2 is FNYEAQ (reference sequence). V lost 5 bases to trimming and J lost 4 bases, with 17 bases between them. The CDR3 protein is CASSKNQGWGETQYF. CDR3 in DNA: TGTGCCAGCAGCAAAAATCAGGGTTGGGGAGAGACCCAGTACTTC.

The rearrangement links TRBV7-6 to TRBJ1-3; the D is unclear. This CDR3 is built from 16 residues. V lost 1 base and J lost 3, with 13 bases in between. Germline CDR1 reads SGHVS; CDR2 reads FNYEAQ. The CDR3 region has the DNA TGTGCCAGCAGCTTAGAGATCATGGGAGATGGAAACACCATATATTTT. Its translation: CASSLEIMGDGNTIYF.

J is TRBJ2-5 and V is TRBV27; D uncertain. Trimming stripped 5 bases from V and 0 bases from J, with 13 bases between. The CDR3 loop spans 15 amino acids. Germline CDR1 MNHEY, CDR2 SMNVEV (reference sequence). The CDR3, as DNA: TGTGCCAGCAGTCCCATGCCCGCGTACCAAGAGACCCAGTACTTC. This encodes CASSPMPAYQETQYF.

The genes are TRBV29-1 and TRBJ1-4; weak D call: TRBD1 (5 bases). The V gene's germline CDR1 is SQVTM and CDR2 ANQGSEA. V was clipped by 4 bases and J by 5 bases, with 11 bases between them. The CDR3 contains 13 residues. The CDR3 DNA is TGCAGCGTTGGCTTCGGGGGGAATGAAAAACTGTTTTTT. This encodes CSVGFGGNEKLFF.

The rearrangement uses TRBV5-1 and TRBJ2-3; 7 bases are shared with TRBD1. CDR3 length: 17 amino acids. The ends lost 0 bases at V and 0 bases at J; junction bases unmatched: 7. From germline, CDR1 is SGHRS and CDR2 YFSETQ. CDR3 residues: CASSLGGGGPSTDTQYF. As DNA, the CDR3 is TGCGCCAGCAGCTTGGGAGGGGGCGGGCCGAGCACAGATACGCAGTATTTT.